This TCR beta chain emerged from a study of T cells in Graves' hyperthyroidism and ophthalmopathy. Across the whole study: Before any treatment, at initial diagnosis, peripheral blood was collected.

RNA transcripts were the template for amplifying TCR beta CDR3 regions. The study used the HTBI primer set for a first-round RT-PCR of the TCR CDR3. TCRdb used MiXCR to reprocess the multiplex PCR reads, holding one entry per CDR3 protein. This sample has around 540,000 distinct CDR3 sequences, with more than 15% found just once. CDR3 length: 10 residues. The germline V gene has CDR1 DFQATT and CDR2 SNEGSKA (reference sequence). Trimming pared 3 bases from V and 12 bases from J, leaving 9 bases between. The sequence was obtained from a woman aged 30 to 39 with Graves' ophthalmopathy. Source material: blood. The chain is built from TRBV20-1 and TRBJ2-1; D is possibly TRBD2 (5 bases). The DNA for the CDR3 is TGCAGTGCTAGGGCGGGTGGGCAGTTCTTC. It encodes CSARAGGQFF.